These 15 T cell receptor beta chains were all obtained from the same sample, sequenced in a study of CD8+ T cells in alopecia areata. Following RNA extraction, reverse transcription yielded cDNA that acted as the sequencing template. Repertoires were generated with immunoSEQ multiplex PCR, while TCRdb's copy carries only in-frame clones and drops some. Of hundreds of thousands of clones listed, roughly two thirds are singletons. The sample in question was CD4+ T cells sorted from blood, obtained at week 0. The receptors come from a human donor with alopecia areata.

The table lists this clone with a few counts. The CDR3: CASSSRDREETQYF. Here the CDR3 DNA reads TGTGCCAGCAGCTCTAGGGACAGGGAAGAGACCCAGTACTTC. The chain joins TRBV5-4 to TRBJ2-5; TRBD1 agrees at 9 bases. V shed 3 bases and J 3 bases; nucleotides not matched to a gene: 3. CDR3 length: 14 residues. CDR1 is SGHNT, CDR2 YYREEE, per germline (reference sequence).

This clone was recorded a few times. J is TRBJ1-2 and V is TRBV29-1; a weak D match, TRBD1 (6 bases). Germline V gene data show CDR1 as SQVTM and CDR2 as ANQGSEA. The length of the CDR3 is 14 residues. V lost 6 bases and J lost 4, with 18 bases in between. As DNA, the CDR3 is TGCAGCGTGAGGGGGGGGCGTCTCCTCTATGGCTACACCTTC. This encodes CSVRGGRLLYGYTF.

The chain combines TRBV30 with TRBJ2-7; D is uncertain. Germline lookup yields CDR1 GTSNPN and CDR2 SVGIG (reference sequence). This CDR3 comprises 13 residues. Trimming left V 3 bases short and J 3 bases short, with 12 bases between. CDR3 nucleotides: TGTGCCTGGAGCCACGGACCGATCTACGAGCAGTACTTC. Residues: CAWSHGPIYEQYF.

The J gene is TRBJ2-7, the V gene TRBV4-2; 8 nucleotides match TRBD2. V dropped 0 bases and J dropped 9; count of bases not matched to a gene: 4. The germline V gene has CDR1 LGHNA and CDR2 YNFKEQ. This CDR3 has 13 residues. The CDR3 loop reads CASSQDLGRGQYF. The CDR3 region has the DNA TGTGCCAGCAGCCAAGATCTCGGGAGGGGGCAGTACTTC.

This rearrangement joins TRBV18 to TRBJ2-3; 8 nucleotides line up with TRBD2. J gave up 10 bases and V 2 bases, and 8 bases lay outside the gene matches. The germline V gene encodes CDR1 KGHSH and CDR2 LQKENI. There are 14 residues in the CDR3. In DNA form, the CDR3 reads TGTGCCAGCTCACCAACCCTGTCCGGGGGGGCGCAGTATTTT. Protein sequence: CASSPTLSGGAQYF. The complete variable domain, with remaining parts taken from reference TRBV18 and TRBJ2-3, reads NAGVMQNPRHLVRRRGQEARLRCSPMKGHSHVYWYRQLPEEGLKFMVYLQKENIIDESGMPKERFSAEFPKEGPSILRIQQVVRGDSAAYFCASSPTLSGGAQYFGPGTRLTVL.

The V gene is TRBV11-2, the J gene TRBJ2-7; tentative D call: TRBD1 (5 bases). The CDR3 sequence is 15 residues long. The ends were cut back, 1 base at V and 4 bases at J, with 14 bases in the middle. From germline, CDR1 is SGHAT and CDR2 FQNNGV. The CDR3 DNA reads as TGTGCCAGCAGCTTAGCGGACACCCATGGGTACGAGCAGTACTTC. This gives the protein CASSLADTHGYEQYF.

To note about this clone: The same CDR3 can be traced to other DNA sequences in this sample. This chain uses TRBV7-9 with TRBJ1-1, with D perhaps matching TRBD1 (6 bases). V lost 3 bases, J lost 1 base, and 6 bases lay in between. CDR1 and CDR2 (germline): SEHNR, FQNEAQ (reference sequence). CDR3 length: 13 residues. The CDR3 coding sequence is TGTGCCAGCAGCTTGGGACAGAACACTGAAGCTTTCTTT. Its translation: CASSLGQNTEAFF.

The chain has TRBV2 and TRBJ2-5; 12 bases agree with TRBD2. Per the germline V gene, CDR1 is SNHLY and CDR2 is FYNNEI. There are 16 residues in the CDR3. With 4 bases clipped from V and 3 bases from J, the junction kept 6 bases outside the gene matches. The DNA of the CDR3 is TGTGCCAGCAGTGGACTAGCGGGGGTGAGGGAAGAGACCCAGTACTTC. This translates into CASSGLAGVREETQYF.

The V gene is TRBV7-3, the J gene TRBJ1-2; D is possibly TRBD1 (5 bases). Germline lookup yields CDR1 SGHTA and CDR2 FQGTGA. V lost 5 bases and J 9 bases, leaving 19 bases between the germline ends. This CDR3 region has 14 residues. CDR3 DNA sequence: TGTGCCAGCAGCCCCGGGACCGAGTATGGTAGCTACACCTTC. This translates into CASSPGTEYGSYTF.

This clone showed up just a few times. CDR3 region: CAWTRPGTNEQYF. The DNA for the CDR3 is TGTGCCTGGACAAGGCCAGGGACAAACGAGCAGTACTTC. The chain employs TRBV30 and TRBJ2-7; D is perhaps TRBD1 (6 bases). The length of the CDR3 is 13 residues. Trimming shortened V by 4 bases and J by 5 bases, and 15 bases separated the two germline ends. The germline V gene has CDR1 GTSNPN and CDR2 SVGIG (reference sequence).

The rearrangement joins TRBV30 to TRBJ2-6; possible D gene TRBD1, 6 bases. Trimming shortened V by 8 bases and J by 2 bases, and 13 bases separated the two germline ends. There are 14 residues in the CDR3. Germline V gene data show CDR1 as GTSNPN and CDR2 as SVGIG (reference sequence). The CDR3 DNA sequence: TGTGCCCTAGGTCGGGACACTGGGGCCAACGTCCTGACTTTC. Protein sequence: CALGRDTGANVLTF.

The V gene is TRBV29-1, the J gene TRBJ2-5, with unresolved D. The CDR3 sequence is 12 residues long. V lost 3 bases, J lost 4 bases, and 9 bases lay in between. The V gene's germline CDR1 is SQVTM and CDR2 ANQGSEA. CDR3 amino acids: CSVEAFGETQYF. The CDR3 nucleotides read TGCAGCGTTGAGGCCTTTGGAGAGACCCAGTACTTC.

Written as DNA, the CDR3 is TGTGCCAGCAGCCAAGAAGCGATTCCAGATACGCAGTATTTT. This sequence encodes CASSQEAIPDTQYF. The rearrangement uses TRBV4-2 and TRBJ2-3; no clear D gene. CDR3 length: 14 amino acids. Germline V CDR1 and CDR2: LGHNA, YNFKEQ. The ends were cut back, 0 bases at V and 4 bases at J, with 8 bases in the middle.

This rearrangement joins TRBV29-1 to TRBJ2-1; TRBD2 is a possible D gene (5 bases). With 8 bases removed from V and 1 base from J, the gap between germline ends came to 12 bases. CDR1 is SQVTM, CDR2 ANQGSEA, per germline. The CDR3 loop spans 13 amino acids. CDR3 DNA: TGCAGCTTAGCCCGCGGGTCCTACAATGAGCAGTTCTTC. Residues: CSLARGSYNEQFF.

This clone was seen only a few times. The chain recombines TRBV30 with TRBJ2-7, with D tentatively TRBD1 (5 bases). The germline V and J ends were trimmed by 8 bases and 0 bases, with 14 bases remaining between them. There are 13 residues in the CDR3. Per the germline V gene, CDR1 is GTSNPN and CDR2 is SVGIG (reference sequence). The CDR3 DNA reads as TGTGCCGGCCAGGGATTTAGCTCCTACGAGCAGTACTTC. Translation: CAGQGFSSYEQYF.